The 14 T cell receptor beta chains in this list originate from one sample, sequenced in a study of T cells in Graves' hyperthyroidism and ophthalmopathy. Amplification of TCR beta CDR3 regions used RNA as the template. Researchers ran a first-round RT-PCR on the TCR CDR3 using the HTBI primer set. TCRdb fed the multiplex PCR reads into MiXCR, producing one record per CDR3 protein. The sample has about 380,000 distinct CDR3 sequences, less than 20% seen once. Sequenced sample: blood. All receptors come from a man aged 18 to 30 with Graves' ophthalmopathy.

This clonotype was seen more than once but under ten times. This rearrangement joins TRBV18 to TRBJ2-3; 8 bases line up with TRBD2. The CDR3 has 14 amino acids. CDR1 and CDR2 from the germline V gene are KGHSH and LQKENI. Trimming removed 3 bases from V and 5 bases from J; junction bases left unmatched: 4. The CDR3 coding sequence is TGTGCCAGCTCACCTAGCGGGGAAAGAGATACGCAGTATTTT. It yields the protein CASSPSGERDTQYF.

This clonotype was seen at least ten times. This rearrangement joins TRBV7-8 to TRBJ2-7, with unresolved D. The CDR3 length is 16 residues. Germline CDR1 reads SGHVS; CDR2 reads FQNEAQ. V shed 4 bases and J shed 0 bases, with 16 bases lying between them. CDR3 region: CASSSEGSRLSYEQYF. The CDR3 bases are TGTGCCAGCAGCTCCGAAGGGTCCCGACTCTCCTACGAGCAGTACTTC.

The J gene is TRBJ2-2, the V gene TRBV7-2; D call uncertain. CDR3 length: 16 amino acids. CDR1 and CDR2 (germline): SGHTA, FQGNSA. The V gene lost 4 bases and the J gene lost 0 bases, with 12 bases spanning the gap. The CDR3 nucleotides are TGTGCCAGCAGCTACCTGCCCAGTCCGAACACCGGGGAGCTGTTTTTT. It translates to CASSYLPSPNTGELFF.

This clonotype was seen at least ten times. J is TRBJ2-5 and V is TRBV7-9; 7 nucleotides match TRBD1. The CDR3 is 14 amino acids. The junction had 8 bases not matched to a gene; V was cut back by 5 bases and J by 5 bases. Germline values: CDR1 SEHNR, CDR2 FQNEAQ (reference sequence). In DNA form, the CDR3 reads TGTGCCAGCAGCCTCACAGGGGAAGGCGAGACCCAGTACTTC. The encoded protein is CASSLTGEGETQYF.

This clonotype turned up a few times. V usage is TRBV19 and J usage is TRBJ1-1, with D possibly being TRBD1 (5 bases). V was shortened by 5 bases and J by 3 bases, with 13 bases between the two germline ends. CDR3 size: 14 residues. Looked up from germline, CDR1 is LNHDA and CDR2 is SQIVND (reference sequence). The DNA for the CDR3 is TGTGCCAGTAGTCTGGGGCGCAGGGACACTGAAGCTTTCTTT. Translated: CASSLGRRDTEAFF.

This clonotype was seen more than once but under ten times. V is TRBV4-1 and J is TRBJ1-2; D remains ambiguous. Germline CDR1 reads MGHRA; CDR2 reads YSYEKL. The CDR3 totals 12 residues. V shed 0 bases and J shed 8 bases, with 7 bases lying between them. The CDR3 sequence is CASSQELGGYTF. The CDR3 nucleotides read TGCGCCAGCAGCCAAGAGCTGGGAGGCTACACCTTC.

This clonotype came up a few times. CDR3 residues: CASSLSDGGNTIYF. The CDR3 region has the DNA TGTGCCAGCAGCTTGTCGGACGGTGGAAACACCATATATTTT. The chain combines TRBV5-8 with TRBJ1-3; D remains ambiguous. Trimming took 1 base from V and 3 from J, leaving 8 bases between them. Germline V gene data show CDR1 as SGHTS and CDR2 as YDEGEE. CDR3 length equals 14 residues. Using reference TRBV5-8 and TRBJ1-3 for the parts outside the CDR3, the full variable domain is EAGVTQSPTHLIKTRGQQATLRCSPISGHTSVYWYQQALGLGLQFLLWYDEGEERNRGNFPPRFSGRQFPNYSSELNVNALELEDSALYLCASSLSDGGNTIYFGEGSWLTVV.

The gene calls are TRBV20-1 and TRBJ2-1; D may be TRBD2 (6 bases). V was cut by 2 bases and J by 10 bases, with 12 bases left in between. This CDR3 has 12 amino acids. Germline CDR1 reads DFQATT; CDR2 reads SNEGSKA (reference sequence). The CDR3 region has the DNA TGCAGTGCTAGAAGGGACTCCTTAGAGCAGTTCTTC. As protein: CSARRDSLEQFF.

J is TRBJ2-2 and V is TRBV7-9; 9 nucleotides align to TRBD2. The junction had 3 bases not matched to a gene; V was cut back by 6 bases and J by 1 base. The CDR3 contains 15 residues. Germline V gene lookup returns CDR1 SEHNR and CDR2 FQNEAQ (reference sequence). As DNA, the CDR3 is TGTGCCAGCAGACAACTAGCGGGGAACACCGGGGAGCTGTTTTTT. The encoded protein is CASRQLAGNTGELFF.

As for this clonotype: It may be a read error: a sequence one base away is much more abundant. This CDR3 reads CASSSAGPSADTQYF. The CDR3 nucleotides are TGTGCCAGCAGTTCCGCTGGGCCGAGCGCAGATACGCAGTATTTT. This chain joins TRBV12-3 or TRBV12-4 and TRBJ2-3; D is ambiguous. The length of the CDR3 is 15 residues. V lost 4 bases and J lost 4, with 15 bases in between.

This clonotype has only a few counts. The chain is built from TRBV15 and TRBJ2-7; 7 bases are a match to TRBD2. Trimming cost V 0 bases and J 6 bases; bases outside gene matches: 8. This CDR3 spans 15 amino acids. CDR1 is LNHNV, CDR2 YYDKDF, per germline (reference sequence). The CDR3 nucleotides read TGTGCCACCAGCAGAGATCGCAGCGGGGCTGGCGAGCAGTACTTC. This codes for CATSRDRSGAGEQYF. The full variable domain, its missing parts supplied by reference TRBV15 and TRBJ2-7, is DAMVIQNPRYQVTQFGKPVTLSCSQTLNHNVMYWYQQKSSQAPKLLFHYYDKDFNNEADTPDNFQSRRPNTSFCFLDIRSPGLGDTAMYLCATSRDRSGAGEQYFGPGTRLTVT.

The table lists this clonotype with a few counts. A clone one base away is much larger, so this may be a read error. The chain carries TRBV28 and TRBJ1-1; TRBD1 is a possible D gene (5 bases). This CDR3 has 14 residues. CDR1 and CDR2 from the germline V gene are MDHEN and SYDVKM. CDR3 protein: CVSTPGGGYTEAFF. In DNA, the CDR3 is TGTGTCAGCACTCCGGGGGGGGGATACACTGAAGCTTTCTTT.

As for this clonotype: A much larger clone lies one base from this, so it may be a read error. The V and J genes are TRBV7-9 and TRBJ2-7; D call uncertain. Germline values: CDR1 SEHNR, CDR2 FQNEAQ (reference sequence). The V gene lost 1 base and the J gene lost 6 bases, with 13 bases spanning the gap. CDR3 size: 14 residues. The CDR3 DNA reads TGTGCCAGCAGCTTAGGCAGTATCCCCTGCGAGCAGTACTTC. Protein product: CASSLGSIPCEQYF.

This clonotype showed up many times. V and J are TRBV5-1 and TRBJ1-1; unclear D gene. Germline CDR1 and CDR2: SGHRS and YFSETQ. This CDR3 comprises 15 residues. Trimming took 4 bases from V and 2 from J, leaving 15 bases between them. The CDR3 loop is CASSELVGGNTEAFF. The CDR3, as DNA: TGCGCCAGCAGCGAACTCGTAGGAGGCAACACTGAAGCTTTCTTT.